The present T cell receptor beta chain was sequenced within a study of shared clonotypes between healthy human individuals. Assay used: immunoSEQ multiplex PCR; TCRdb lists only in-frame clones, some missing. Seen here are 1.5 million to 2.5 million clones, approximately 95% observed once, and the top ten hold more than 0.9%. V lost 1 base, J lost 0 bases, and 0 bases stayed unmatched. The CDR3 extends over 14 amino acids. CDR1 KGHSH and CDR2 LQKENI come from the germline V gene. It was CD45RO-negative cells, positively selected for CCR7, that made up naive CD8 cells, with terminally differentiated effector memory CD45RA+ cells excluded.

This TCR derives from a man aged 18 to 29 in good health. Sequencing was carried out using naive CD8+ T cells sorted from blood. J is TRBJ2-7 and V is TRBV18; 7 bases line up with TRBD2. The CDR3 bases are TGTGCCAGCTCACCACGGGGGGGCTCCTACGAGCAGTACTTC. The encoded protein is CASSPRGGSYEQYF.